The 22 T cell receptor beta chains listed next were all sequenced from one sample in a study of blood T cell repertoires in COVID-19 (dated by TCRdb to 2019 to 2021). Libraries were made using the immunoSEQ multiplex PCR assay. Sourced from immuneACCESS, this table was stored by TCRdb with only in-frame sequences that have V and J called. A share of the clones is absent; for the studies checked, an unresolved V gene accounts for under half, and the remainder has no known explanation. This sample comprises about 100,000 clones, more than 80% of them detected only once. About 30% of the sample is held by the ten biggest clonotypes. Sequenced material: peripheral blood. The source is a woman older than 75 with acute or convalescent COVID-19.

In DNA, the CDR3 is TGTGCCAGCAGTGATGCGGGTGTAGGGACTGAAGCTTTCTTT. This translates into CASSDAGVGTEAFF. V is TRBV2 and J is TRBJ1-1; D call uncertain. In germline, CDR1 is SNHLY, CDR2 FYNNEI. The CDR3 is 14 residues long. The V and J ends lost 3 bases and 5 bases respectively, with 13 bases between them.

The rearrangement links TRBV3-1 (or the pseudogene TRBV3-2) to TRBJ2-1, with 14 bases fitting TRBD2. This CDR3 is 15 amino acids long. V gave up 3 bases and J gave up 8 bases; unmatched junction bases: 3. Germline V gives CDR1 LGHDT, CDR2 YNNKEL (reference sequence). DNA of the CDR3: TGTGCCAGCAGCCAGACTAGCGGGGGGGCGGATGAGCAGTTCTTC. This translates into CASSQTSGGADEQFF.

The CDR3 bases are TGCGCCAGCAATACGGACAACAATCAGCCCCAGCATTTT. Translating it yields CASNTDNNQPQHF. V usage is TRBV10-1 and J usage is TRBJ1-5, with a tentative D call TRBD1 (5 bases). Trimming removed 7 bases from V and 3 bases from J, with 10 bases in between. Germline CDR1 and CDR2: WNHNN and SYGVQD (reference sequence). The CDR3 extends over 13 amino acids.

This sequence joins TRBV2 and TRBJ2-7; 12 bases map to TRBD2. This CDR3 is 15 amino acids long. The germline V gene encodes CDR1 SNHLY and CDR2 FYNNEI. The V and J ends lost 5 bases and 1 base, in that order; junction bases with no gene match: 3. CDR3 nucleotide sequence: TGTGCCAGCAGTACTAGCGGGGGGCAATCCTACGAGCAGTACTTC. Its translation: CASSTSGGQSYEQYF.

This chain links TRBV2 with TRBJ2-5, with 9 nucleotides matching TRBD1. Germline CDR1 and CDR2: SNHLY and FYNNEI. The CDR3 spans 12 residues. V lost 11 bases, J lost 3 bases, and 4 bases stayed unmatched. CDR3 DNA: TGTGCCGTAACAGGGGGCGAAGAGACCCAGTACTTC. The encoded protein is CAVTGGEETQYF.

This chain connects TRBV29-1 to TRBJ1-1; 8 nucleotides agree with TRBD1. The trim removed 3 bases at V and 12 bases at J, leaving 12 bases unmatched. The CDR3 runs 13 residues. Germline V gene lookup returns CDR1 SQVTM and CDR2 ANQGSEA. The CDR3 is CSVEGGQVISSFF. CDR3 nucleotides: TGCAGCGTTGAGGGGGGACAGGTCATTTCGTCTTTCTTT.

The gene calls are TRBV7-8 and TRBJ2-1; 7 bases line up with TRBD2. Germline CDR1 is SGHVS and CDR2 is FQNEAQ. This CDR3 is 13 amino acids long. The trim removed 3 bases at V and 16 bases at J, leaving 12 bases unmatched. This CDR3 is CASSLETVGGFFF. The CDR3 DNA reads TGTGCCAGCAGCTTGGAGACAGTCGGGGGGTTTTTCTTC.

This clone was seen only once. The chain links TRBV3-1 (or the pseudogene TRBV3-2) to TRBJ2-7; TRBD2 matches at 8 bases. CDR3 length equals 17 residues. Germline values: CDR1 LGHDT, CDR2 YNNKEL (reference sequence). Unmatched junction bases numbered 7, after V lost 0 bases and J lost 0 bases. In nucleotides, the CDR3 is TGTGCCAGCAGCCAAGAACGCGGGGGGCAAAGCTCCTACGAGCAGTACTTC. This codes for CASSQERGGQSSYEQYF.

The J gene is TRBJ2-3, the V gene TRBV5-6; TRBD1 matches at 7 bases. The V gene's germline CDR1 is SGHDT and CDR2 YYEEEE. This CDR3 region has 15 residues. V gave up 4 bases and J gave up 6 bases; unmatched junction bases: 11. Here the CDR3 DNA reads TGTGCCAGCAGCCTGGACAGGTCTGGACACGATACGCAGTATTTT. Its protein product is CASSLDRSGHDTQYF.

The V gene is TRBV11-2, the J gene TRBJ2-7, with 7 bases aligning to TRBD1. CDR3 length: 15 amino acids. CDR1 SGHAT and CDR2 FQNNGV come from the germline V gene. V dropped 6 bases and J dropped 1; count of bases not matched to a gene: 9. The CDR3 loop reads CASSRRDSKSYEQYF. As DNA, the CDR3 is TGTGCCAGCAGTCGCCGGGACAGCAAATCCTACGAGCAGTACTTC.

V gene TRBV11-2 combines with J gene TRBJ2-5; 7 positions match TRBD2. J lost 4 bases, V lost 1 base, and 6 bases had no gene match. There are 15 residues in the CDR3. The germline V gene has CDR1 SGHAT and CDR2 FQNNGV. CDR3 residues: CASSLATSVAETQYF. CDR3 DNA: TGTGCCAGCAGCTTAGCTACTAGCGTTGCAGAGACCCAGTACTTC.

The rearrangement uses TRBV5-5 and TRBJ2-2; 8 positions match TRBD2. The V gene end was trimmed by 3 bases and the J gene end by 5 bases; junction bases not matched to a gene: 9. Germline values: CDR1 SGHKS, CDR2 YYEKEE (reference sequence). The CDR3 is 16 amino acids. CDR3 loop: CASSYLASGGTGELFF. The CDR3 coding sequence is TGTGCCAGCAGCTATTTAGCGAGCGGGGGAACCGGGGAGCTGTTTTTT.

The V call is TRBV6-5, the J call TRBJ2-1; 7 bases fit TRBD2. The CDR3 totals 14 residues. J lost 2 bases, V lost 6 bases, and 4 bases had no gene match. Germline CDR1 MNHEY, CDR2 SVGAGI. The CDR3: CASSLTSPYNEQFF. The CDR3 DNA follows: TGTGCCAGCAGCCTGACTAGCCCCTACAATGAGCAGTTCTTC.

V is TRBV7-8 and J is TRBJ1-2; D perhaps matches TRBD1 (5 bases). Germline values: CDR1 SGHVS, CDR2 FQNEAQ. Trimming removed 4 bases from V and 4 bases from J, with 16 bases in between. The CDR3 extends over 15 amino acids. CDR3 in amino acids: CASSSGGVTSYGYTF. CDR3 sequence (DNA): TGTGCCAGCAGCTCTGGGGGGGTGACCAGCTATGGCTACACCTTC.

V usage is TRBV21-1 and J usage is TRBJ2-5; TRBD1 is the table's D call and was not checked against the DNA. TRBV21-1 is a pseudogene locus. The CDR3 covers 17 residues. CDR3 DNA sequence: TGTGCCAGCAGCAAAATTTCTTGGGCCGGCTACCAAGAGACCCAGTACTTC. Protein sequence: CASSKISWAGYQETQYF.

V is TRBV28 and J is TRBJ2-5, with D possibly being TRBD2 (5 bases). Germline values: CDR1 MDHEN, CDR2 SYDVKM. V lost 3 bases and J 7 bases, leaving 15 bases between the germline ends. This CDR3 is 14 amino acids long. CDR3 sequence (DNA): TGTGCCAGCAGTTTGAGCCGCCGAGGGTGGACCCAGTACTTC. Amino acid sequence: CASSLSRRGWTQYF.

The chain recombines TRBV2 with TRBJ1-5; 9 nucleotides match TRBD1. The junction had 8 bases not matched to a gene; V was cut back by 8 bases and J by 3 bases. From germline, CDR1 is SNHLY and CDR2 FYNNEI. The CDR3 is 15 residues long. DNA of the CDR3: TGTGCCAGCCAGGAGGACAGGGGAAACAATCAGCCCCAGCATTTT. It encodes CASQEDRGNNQPQHF. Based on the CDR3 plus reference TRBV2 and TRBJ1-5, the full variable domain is EPEVTQTPSHQVTQMGQEVILRCVPISNHLYFYWYRQILGQKVEFLVSFYNNEISEKSEIFDDQFSVERPDGSNFTLKIRSTKLEDSAMYFCASQEDRGNNQPQHFGDGTRLSIL.

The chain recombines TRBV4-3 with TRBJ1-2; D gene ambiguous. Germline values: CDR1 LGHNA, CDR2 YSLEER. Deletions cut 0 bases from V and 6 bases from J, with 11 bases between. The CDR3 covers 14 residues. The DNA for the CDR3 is TGCGCCAGCAGCCAAGATCTAGGTGAGGATGGCTACACCTTC. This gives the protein CASSQDLGEDGYTF.

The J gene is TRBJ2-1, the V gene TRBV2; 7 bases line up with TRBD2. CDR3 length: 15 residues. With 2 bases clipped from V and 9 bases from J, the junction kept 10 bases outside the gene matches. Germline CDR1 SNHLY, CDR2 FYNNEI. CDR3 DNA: TGTGCCAGCAGTGAACGGAGACTAGCTTTTGGTGAGCAGTTCTTC. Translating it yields CASSERRLAFGEQFF.

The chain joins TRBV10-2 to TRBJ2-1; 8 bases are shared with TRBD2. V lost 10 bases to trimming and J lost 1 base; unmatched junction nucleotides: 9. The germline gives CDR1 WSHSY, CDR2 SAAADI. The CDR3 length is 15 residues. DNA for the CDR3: TGCGCCACCTCGGAACTAGCGGCTTCCTACAATGAGCAGTTCTTC. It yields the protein CATSELAASYNEQFF.

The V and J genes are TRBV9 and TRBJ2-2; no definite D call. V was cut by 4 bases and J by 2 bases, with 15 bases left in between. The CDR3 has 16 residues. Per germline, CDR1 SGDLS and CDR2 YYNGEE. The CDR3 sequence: CASSPTLETNTGELFF. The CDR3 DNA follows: TGTGCCAGCAGCCCTACCCTTGAAACCAACACCGGGGAGCTGTTTTTT.

For the CDR3, the DNA is TGTGCCAGCAGCCCCCGCAGGGTAGCGGATGAGCAGTACTTC. This gives the protein CASSPRRVADEQYF. The chain employs TRBV7-8 and TRBJ2-7, with TRBD2 as a possible D gene (6 bases). V dropped 5 bases and J dropped 7 bases, with 18 bases sitting between them. The CDR3 runs 14 residues. From germline, CDR1 is SGHVS and CDR2 FQNEAQ.